These 6 T cell receptor beta chains share one sample of origin, sequenced in a study of OX40 agonist ivuxolimab in advanced cancers. The data were produced by immunoSEQ multiplex PCR, yet TCRdb's version contains in-frame clones alone and is incomplete. The sample consists of tens of thousands of clones, about 77% of them appearing once. The source was CD4+ or CD8+ T cells sorted from blood, collected in a trial of the OX40 agonist ivuxolimab. These receptors were taken from an adult with an advanced solid tumor such as melanoma, head and neck, liver or kidney cancer.

This sequence joins TRBV5-1 and TRBJ2-1; D tentatively reads TRBD1 or TRBD2 (5 bases each). In germline, CDR1 is SGHRS, CDR2 YFSETQ. This CDR3 spans 20 amino acids. The V end lost 0 bases, the J end lost 2 bases, and 24 bases lay between the germline ends. The CDR3 protein is CASSLAVVQGRNGAYNEQFF. CDR3 nucleotide sequence: TGCGCCAGCAGCTTGGCCGTCGTGCAGGGTAGGAACGGGGCCTACAATGAGCAGTTCTTC. The variable domain in full, completed from reference TRBV5-1 and TRBJ2-1, reads KAGVTQTPRYLIKTRGQQVTLSCSPISGHRSVSWYQQTPGQGLQFLFEYFSETQRNKGNFPGRFSGRQFSNSRSEMNVSTLELGDSALYLCASSLAVVQGRNGAYNEQFFGPGTRLTVL.

J is TRBJ2-7 and V is TRBV6-1; D not resolved. Germline V gene sequence: CDR1 MNHNS, CDR2 SASEGT. With 2 bases removed from V and 6 bases from J, the gap between germline ends came to 8 bases. This CDR3 contains 12 residues. As DNA, the CDR3 is TGTGCCAGCAGTGAACACAGAAGCGAGCAGTACTTC. Amino acids: CASSEHRSEQYF.

This clone is a singleton in its sample. Here the CDR3 DNA reads TGTGCCAGCAGTTACGCCACGAGCTCCTACGAGCAGTACTTC. Its translation: CASSYATSSYEQYF. The chain couples TRBV6-5 to TRBJ2-7; no reliable D call. This CDR3 contains 14 residues. The germline V gene has CDR1 MNHEY and CDR2 SVGAGI. V was trimmed by 2 bases and J by 0 bases, leaving 8 bases between them.

A few counts support this clone. V usage is TRBV9 and J usage is TRBJ2-6; TRBD1 matches at 10 bases. Germline loops: CDR1 SGDLS, CDR2 YYNGEE. After removal of 0 bases from V and 0 bases from J, the junction contained 3 bases not matched to a gene. This CDR3 is built from 18 residues. Written as DNA, the CDR3 is TGTGCCAGCAGCGTAGGAGGGACAGGGGACTCTGGGGCCAACGTCCTGACTTTC. Protein: CASSVGGTGDSGANVLTF.

The V and J genes are TRBV4-2 and TRBJ2-5; D is possibly TRBD1 or TRBD2 (5 bases each). The DNA end lines up better with TRBJ2-7; the J call may be wrong. Germline assignment: CDR1 LGHNA and CDR2 YNFKEQ. CDR3 length: 12 residues. The CDR3 bases are TGTGCCAGCAGCCCCGAGGGGTACGAGCAGTACTTC. Protein: CASSPEGYEQYF.

This rearrangement joins TRBV9 to TRBJ1-1; D remains unclear. This CDR3 contains 14 residues. From germline, CDR1 is SGDLS and CDR2 YYNGEE. Deletions cut 4 bases from V and 2 bases from J, with 12 bases between. In DNA form, the CDR3 reads TGTGCCAGCAGCCCTCAACCCAGTAACACTGAAGCTTTCTTT. It yields the protein CASSPQPSNTEAFF.